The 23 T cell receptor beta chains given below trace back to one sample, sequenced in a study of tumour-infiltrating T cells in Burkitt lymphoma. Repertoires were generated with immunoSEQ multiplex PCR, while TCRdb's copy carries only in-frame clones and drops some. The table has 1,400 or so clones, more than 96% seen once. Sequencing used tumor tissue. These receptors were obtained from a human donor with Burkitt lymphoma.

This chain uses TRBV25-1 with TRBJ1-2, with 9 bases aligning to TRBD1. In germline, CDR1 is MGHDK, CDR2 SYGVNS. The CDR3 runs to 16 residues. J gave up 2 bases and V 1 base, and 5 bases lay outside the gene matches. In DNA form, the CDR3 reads TGTGCCAGCAGTGAATCCGGACAGGGGACGAACTATGGCTACACCTTC. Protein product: CASSESGQGTNYGYTF.

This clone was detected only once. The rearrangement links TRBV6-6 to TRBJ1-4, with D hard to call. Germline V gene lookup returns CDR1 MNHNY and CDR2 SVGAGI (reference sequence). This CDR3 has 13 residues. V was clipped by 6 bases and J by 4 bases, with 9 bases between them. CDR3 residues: CASRGRDNEKLFF. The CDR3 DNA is TGTGCCAGCAGAGGGAGGGATAATGAAAAACTGTTTTTT.

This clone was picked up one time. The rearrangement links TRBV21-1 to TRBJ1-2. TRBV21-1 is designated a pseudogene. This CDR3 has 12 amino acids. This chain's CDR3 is CASKRGRAHQSF. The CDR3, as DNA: TGTGCCAGCAAACGGGGCAGGGCCCATCAGTCCTTC.

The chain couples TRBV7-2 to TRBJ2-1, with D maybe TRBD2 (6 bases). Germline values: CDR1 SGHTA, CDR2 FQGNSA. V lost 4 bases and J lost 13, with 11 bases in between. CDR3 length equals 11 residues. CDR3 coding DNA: TGTGCCAGCAGCTCCCTACTAGCCCAGTTCTTC. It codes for CASSSLLAQFF. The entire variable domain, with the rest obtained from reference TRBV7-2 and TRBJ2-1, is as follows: GAGVSQSPSNKVTEKGKDVELRCDPISGHTALYWYRQSLGQGLEFLIYFQGNSAPDKSGLPSDRFSAERTGGSVSTLTIQRTQQEDSAVYLCASSSLLAQFFGPGTRLTVL.

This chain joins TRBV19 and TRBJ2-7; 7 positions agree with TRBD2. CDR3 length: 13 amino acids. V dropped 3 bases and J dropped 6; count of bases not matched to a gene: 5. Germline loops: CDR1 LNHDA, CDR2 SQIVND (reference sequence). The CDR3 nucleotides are TGTGCCAGTAGTATTGCGGGGAGGGGCGAGCAGTACTTC. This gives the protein CASSIAGRGEQYF.

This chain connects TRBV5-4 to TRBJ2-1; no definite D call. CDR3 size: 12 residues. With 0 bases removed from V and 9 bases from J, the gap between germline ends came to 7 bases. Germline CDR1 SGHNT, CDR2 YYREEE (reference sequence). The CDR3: CASSLGVAEQFF. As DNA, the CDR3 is TGTGCCAGCAGCTTGGGGGTCGCTGAGCAGTTCTTC.

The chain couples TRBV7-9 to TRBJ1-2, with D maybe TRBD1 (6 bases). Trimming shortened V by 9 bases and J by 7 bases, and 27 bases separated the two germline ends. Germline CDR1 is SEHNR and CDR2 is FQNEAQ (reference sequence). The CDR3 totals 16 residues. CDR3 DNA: TGTGCCAGTCGAAAAGGGAGTGGAGGGCAGGGGAGTGGCTACACCTTC. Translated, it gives CASRKGSGGQGSGYTF.

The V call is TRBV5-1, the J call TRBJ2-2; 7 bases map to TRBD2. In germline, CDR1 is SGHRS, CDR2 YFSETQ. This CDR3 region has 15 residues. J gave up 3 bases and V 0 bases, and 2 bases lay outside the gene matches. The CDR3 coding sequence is TGCGCCAGCAGCTTGGAGGGAGGGGACACCGGGGAGCTGTTTTTT. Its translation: CASSLEGGDTGELFF. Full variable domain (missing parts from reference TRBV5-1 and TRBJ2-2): KAGVTQTPRYLIKTRGQQVTLSCSPISGHRSVSWYQQTPGQGLQFLFEYFSETQRNKGNFPGRFSGRQFSNSRSEMNVSTLELGDSALYLCASSLEGGDTGELFFGEGSRLTVL.

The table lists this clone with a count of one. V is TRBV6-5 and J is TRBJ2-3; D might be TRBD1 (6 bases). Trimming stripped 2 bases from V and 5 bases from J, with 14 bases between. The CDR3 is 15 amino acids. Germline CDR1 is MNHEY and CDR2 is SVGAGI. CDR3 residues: CASSYSSGVKDTQYF. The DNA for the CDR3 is TGTGCCAGCAGTTACAGTTCAGGGGTTAAAGATACGCAGTATTTT.

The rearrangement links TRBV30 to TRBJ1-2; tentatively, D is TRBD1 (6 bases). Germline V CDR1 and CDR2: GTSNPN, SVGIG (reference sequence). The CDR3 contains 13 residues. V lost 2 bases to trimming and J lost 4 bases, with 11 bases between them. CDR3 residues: CAWSSGVRYGYTF. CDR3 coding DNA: TGTGCCTGGAGTTCAGGGGTGCGCTATGGCTACACCTTC. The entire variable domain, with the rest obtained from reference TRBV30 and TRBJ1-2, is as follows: SQTIHQWPATLVQPVGSPLSLECTVEGTSNPNLYWYRQAAGRGLQLLFYSVGIGQISSEVPQNLSASRPQDRQFILSSKKLLLSDSGFYLCAWSSGVRYGYTFGSGTRLTVV.

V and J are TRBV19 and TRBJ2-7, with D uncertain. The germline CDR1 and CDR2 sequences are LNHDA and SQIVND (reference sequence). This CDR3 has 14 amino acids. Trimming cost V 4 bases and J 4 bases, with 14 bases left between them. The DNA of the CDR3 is TGTGCCAGTAGTAGAGAGTCAGAATTTTACGAGCAGTACTTC. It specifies CASSRESEFYEQYF.

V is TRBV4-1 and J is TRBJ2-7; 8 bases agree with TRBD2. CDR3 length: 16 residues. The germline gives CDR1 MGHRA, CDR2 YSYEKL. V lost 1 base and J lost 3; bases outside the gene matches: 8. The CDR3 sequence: CASSQVVSSGGYEQYF. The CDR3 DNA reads TGCGCCAGCAGCCAAGTAGTCTCCAGCGGGGGCTACGAGCAGTACTTC.

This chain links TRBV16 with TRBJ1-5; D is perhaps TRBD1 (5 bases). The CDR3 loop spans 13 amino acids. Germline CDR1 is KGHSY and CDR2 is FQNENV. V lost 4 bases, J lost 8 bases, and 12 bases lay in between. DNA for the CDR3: TGTGCCAGCAGCCTCATGGCGGGGGAGCCCCAGCATTTT. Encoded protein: CASSLMAGEPQHF.

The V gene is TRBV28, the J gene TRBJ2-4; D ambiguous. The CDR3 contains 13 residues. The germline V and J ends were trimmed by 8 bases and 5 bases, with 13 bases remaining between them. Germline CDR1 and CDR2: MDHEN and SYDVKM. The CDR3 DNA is TGTGCCAGCCTTAATGATACCCAAAACATTCAGTACTTC. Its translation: CASLNDTQNIQYF.

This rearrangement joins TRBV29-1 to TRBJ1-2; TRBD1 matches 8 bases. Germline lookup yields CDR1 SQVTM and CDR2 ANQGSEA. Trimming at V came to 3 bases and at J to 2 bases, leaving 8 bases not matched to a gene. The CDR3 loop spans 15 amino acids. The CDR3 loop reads CSVDRGTGANYGYTF. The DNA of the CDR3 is TGCAGCGTTGATAGGGGGACAGGTGCCAACTATGGCTACACCTTC.

The CDR3 here is CASSLRLAVGELFF. CDR3 in DNA: TGTGCCAGCAGTTTACGACTAGCAGTCGGGGAGCTGTTTTTT. The chain is built from TRBV27 and TRBJ2-2; 7 bases map to TRBD2. Per the germline V gene, CDR1 is MNHEY and CDR2 is SMNVEV (reference sequence). The CDR3 has 14 residues. With 2 bases clipped from V and 7 bases from J, the junction kept 4 bases outside the gene matches.

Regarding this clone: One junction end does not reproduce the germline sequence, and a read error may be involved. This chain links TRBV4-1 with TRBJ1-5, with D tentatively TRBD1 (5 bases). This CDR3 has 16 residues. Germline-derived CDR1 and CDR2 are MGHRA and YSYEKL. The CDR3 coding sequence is TGCGCCAGCAGCCAAGAGGCAGGGTATGTTAATCGGCCCCAGCATTTT. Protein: CASSQEAGYVNRPQHF.

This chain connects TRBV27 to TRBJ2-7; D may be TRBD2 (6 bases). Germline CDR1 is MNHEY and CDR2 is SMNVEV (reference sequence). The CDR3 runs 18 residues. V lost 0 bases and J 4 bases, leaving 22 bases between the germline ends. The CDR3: CASSLSASAGSHLYEQYF. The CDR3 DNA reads TGTGCCAGCAGTTTATCGGCTAGTGCGGGAAGCCACCTTTACGAGCAGTACTTC.

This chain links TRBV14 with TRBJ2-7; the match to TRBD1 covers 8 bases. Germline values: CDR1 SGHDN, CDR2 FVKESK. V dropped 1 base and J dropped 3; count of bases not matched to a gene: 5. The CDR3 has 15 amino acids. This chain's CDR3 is CASSQADRAFYEQYF. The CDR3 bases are TGTGCCAGCAGCCAAGCGGACAGGGCGTTCTACGAGCAGTACTTC.

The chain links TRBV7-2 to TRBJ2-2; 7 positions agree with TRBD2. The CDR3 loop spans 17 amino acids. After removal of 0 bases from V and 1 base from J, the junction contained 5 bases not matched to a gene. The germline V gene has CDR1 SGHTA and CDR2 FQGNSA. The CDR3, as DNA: TGTGCCAGCAGCTTAGCGCCTCCGGGAGGGAACACCGGGGAGCTGTTTTTT. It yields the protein CASSLAPPGGNTGELFF. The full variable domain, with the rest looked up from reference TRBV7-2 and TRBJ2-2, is GAGVSQSPSNKVTEKGKDVELRCDPISGHTALYWYRQSLGQGLEFLIYFQGNSAPDKSGLPSDRFSAERTGGSVSTLTIQRTQQEDSAVYLCASSLAPPGGNTGELFFGEGSRLTVL.

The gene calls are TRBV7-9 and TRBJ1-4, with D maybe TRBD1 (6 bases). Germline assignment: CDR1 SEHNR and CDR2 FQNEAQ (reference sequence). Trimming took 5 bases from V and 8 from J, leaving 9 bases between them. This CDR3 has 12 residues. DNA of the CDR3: TGTGCCAGCAGCCAGGGGTACGAAAAACTGTTTTTT. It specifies CASSQGYEKLFF.

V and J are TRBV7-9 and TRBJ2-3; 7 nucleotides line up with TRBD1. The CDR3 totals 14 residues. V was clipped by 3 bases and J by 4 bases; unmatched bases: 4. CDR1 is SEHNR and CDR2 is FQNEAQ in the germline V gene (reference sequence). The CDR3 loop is CASSFRQGPDTQYF. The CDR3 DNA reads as TGTGCCAGCAGCTTCAGACAGGGACCAGATACGCAGTATTTT.

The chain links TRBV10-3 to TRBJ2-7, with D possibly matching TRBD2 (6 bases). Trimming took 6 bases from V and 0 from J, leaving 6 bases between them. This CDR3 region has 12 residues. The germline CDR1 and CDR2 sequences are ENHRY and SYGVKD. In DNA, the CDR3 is TGTGCCATCAGAGCGGGCTCCTACGAGCAGTACTTC. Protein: CAIRAGSYEQYF.